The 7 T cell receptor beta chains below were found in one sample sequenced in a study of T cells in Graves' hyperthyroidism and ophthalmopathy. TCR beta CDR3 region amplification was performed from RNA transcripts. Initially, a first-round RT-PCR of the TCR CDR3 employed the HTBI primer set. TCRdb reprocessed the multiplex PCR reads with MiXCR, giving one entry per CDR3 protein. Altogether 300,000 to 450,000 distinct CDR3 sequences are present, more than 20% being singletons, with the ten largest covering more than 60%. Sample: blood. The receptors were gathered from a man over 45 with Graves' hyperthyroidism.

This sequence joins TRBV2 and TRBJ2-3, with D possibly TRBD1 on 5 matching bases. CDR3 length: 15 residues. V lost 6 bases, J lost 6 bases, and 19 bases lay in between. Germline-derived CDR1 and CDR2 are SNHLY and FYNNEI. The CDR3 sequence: CASRAPQGLLDTQYF. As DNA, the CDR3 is TGTGCCAGCAGAGCCCCCCAGGGCTTATTGGATACGCAGTATTTT. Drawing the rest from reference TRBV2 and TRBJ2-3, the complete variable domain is EPEVTQTPSHQVTQMGQEVILRCVPISNHLYFYWYRQILGQKVEFLVSFYNNEISEKSEIFDDQFSVERPDGSNFTLKIRSTKLEDSAMYFCASRAPQGLLDTQYFGPGTRLTVL.

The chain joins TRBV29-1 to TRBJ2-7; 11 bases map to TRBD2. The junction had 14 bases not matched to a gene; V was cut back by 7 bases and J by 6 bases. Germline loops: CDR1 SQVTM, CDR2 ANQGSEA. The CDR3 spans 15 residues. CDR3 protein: CSAILAGALTGEQYF. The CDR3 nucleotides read TGCAGCGCTATACTAGCGGGAGCGTTAACGGGCGAGCAGTACTTC.

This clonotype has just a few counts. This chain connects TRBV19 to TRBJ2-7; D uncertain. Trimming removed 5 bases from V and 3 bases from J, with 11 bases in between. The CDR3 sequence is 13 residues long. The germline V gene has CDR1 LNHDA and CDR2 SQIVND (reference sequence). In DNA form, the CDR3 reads TGTGCCAGTAGTCCTGGGCTGAACTACGAGCAGTACTTC. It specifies CASSPGLNYEQYF. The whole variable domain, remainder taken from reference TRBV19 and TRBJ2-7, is DGGITQSPKYLFRKEGQNVTLSCEQNLNHDAMYWYRQDPGQGLRLIYYSQIVNDFQKGDIAEGYSVSREKKESFPLTVTSAQKNPTAFYLCASSPGLNYEQYFGPGTRLTVT.

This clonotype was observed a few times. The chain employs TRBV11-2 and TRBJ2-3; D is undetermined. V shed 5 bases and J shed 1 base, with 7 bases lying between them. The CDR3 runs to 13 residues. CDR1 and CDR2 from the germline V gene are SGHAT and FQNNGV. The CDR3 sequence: CASSPEGTDTQYF. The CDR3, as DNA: TGTGCCAGCAGCCCCGAGGGCACAGATACGCAGTATTTT.

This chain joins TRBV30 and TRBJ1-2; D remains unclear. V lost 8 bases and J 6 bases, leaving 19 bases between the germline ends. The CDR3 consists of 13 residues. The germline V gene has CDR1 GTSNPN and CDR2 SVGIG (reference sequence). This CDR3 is CAGSISTRNGYTF. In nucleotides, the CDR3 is TGTGCCGGGTCGATTTCAACCCGAAATGGCTACACCTTC.

The CDR3 loop is CASSPTMETQYF. Here the CDR3 DNA reads TGTGCCAGCAGCCCCACCATGGAGACCCAGTACTTC. V usage is TRBV11-2 and J usage is TRBJ2-5; D gene ambiguous. The CDR3 covers 12 residues. Looked up from germline, CDR1 is SGHAT and CDR2 is FQNNGV. The ends were cut back, 5 bases at V and 5 bases at J, with 9 bases in the middle.

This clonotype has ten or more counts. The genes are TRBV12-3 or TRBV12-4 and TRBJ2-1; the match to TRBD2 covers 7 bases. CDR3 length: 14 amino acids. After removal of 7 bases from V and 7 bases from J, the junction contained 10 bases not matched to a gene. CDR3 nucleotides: TGTGCCAGCATTAGGGCGGGAGATTTGAATGAGCAGTTCTTC. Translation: CASIRAGDLNEQFF.